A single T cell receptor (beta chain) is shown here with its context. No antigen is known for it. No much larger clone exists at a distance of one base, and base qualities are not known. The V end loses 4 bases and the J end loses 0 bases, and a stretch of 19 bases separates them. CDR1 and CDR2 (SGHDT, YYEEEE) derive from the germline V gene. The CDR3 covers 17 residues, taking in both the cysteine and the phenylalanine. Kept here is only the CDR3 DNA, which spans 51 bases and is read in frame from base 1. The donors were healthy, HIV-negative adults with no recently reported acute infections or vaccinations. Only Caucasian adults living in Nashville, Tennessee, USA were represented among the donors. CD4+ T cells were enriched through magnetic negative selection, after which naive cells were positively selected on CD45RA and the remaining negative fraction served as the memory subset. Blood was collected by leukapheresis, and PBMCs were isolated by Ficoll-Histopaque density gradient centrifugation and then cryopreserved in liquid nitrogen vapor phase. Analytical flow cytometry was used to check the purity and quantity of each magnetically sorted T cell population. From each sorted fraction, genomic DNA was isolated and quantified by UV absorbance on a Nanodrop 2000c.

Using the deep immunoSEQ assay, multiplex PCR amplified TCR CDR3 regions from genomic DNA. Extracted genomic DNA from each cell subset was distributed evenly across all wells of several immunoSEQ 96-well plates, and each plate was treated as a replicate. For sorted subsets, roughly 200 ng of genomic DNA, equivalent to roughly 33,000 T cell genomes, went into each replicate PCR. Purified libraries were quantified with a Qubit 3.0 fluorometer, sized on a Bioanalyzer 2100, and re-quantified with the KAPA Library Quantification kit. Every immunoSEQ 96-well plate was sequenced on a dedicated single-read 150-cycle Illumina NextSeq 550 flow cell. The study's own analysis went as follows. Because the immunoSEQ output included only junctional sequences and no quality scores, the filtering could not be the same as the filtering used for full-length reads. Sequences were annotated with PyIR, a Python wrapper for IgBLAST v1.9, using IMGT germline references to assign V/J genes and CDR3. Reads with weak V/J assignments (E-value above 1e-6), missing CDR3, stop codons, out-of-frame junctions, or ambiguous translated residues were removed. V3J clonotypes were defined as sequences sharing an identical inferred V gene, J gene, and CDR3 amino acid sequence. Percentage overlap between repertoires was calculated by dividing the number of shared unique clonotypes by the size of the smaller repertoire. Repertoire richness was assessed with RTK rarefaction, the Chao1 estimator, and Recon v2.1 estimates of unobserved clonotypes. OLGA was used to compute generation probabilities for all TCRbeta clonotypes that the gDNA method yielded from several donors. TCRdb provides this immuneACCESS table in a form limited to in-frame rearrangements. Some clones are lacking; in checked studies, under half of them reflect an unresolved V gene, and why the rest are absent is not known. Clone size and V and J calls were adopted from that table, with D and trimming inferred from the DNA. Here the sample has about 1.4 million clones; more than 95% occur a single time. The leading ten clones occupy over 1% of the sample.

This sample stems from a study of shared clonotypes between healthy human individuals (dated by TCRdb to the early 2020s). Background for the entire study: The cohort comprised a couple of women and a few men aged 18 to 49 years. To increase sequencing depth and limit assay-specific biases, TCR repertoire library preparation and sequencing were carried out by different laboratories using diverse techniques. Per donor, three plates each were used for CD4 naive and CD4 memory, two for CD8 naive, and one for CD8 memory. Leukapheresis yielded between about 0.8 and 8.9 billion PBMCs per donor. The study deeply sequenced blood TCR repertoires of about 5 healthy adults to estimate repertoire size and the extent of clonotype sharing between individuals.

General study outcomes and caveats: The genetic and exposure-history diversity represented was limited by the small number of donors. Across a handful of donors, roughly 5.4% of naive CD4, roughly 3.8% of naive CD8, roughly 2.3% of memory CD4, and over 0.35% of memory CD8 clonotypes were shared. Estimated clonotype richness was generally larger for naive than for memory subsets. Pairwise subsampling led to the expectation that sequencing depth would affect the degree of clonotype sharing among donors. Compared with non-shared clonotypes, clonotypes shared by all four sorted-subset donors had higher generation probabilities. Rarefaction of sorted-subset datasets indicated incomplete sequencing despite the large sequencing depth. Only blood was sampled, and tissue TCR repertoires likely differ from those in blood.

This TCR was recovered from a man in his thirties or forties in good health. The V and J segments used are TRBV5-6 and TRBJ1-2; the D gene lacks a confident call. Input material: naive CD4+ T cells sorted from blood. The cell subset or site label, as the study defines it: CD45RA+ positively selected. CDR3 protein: CASSPSVLEHPNYGYTF. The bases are TGTGCCAGCAGCCCGTCAGTGTTGGAGCATCCTAACTATGGCTACACCTTC.